The 30 T cell receptor beta chains below were found in one sample sequenced in a study of blood T cell repertoires in COVID-19. TCRdb's copy holds only in-frame clones and misses some; the assay was immunoSEQ multiplex PCR. This sample has roughly 65,000 clones, with over 70% found just once. Material: peripheral blood. The receptors come from a man aged 60 to 75 with acute or convalescent COVID-19.

This sequence joins TRBV5-4 and TRBJ1-3, with 7 nucleotides matching TRBD1. Looked up from germline, CDR1 is SGHNT and CDR2 is YYREEE (reference sequence). The junction had 2 bases not matched to a gene; V was cut back by 0 bases and J by 2 bases. The CDR3 covers 15 residues. The CDR3 sequence is CASSLDGTAGNTIYF. CDR3 DNA sequence: TGTGCCAGCAGCTTGGACGGGACAGCTGGAAACACCATATATTTT. The full variable domain, completed using reference TRBV5-4 and TRBJ1-3, is ETGVTQSPTHLIKTRGQQVTLRCSSQSGHNTVSWYQQALGQGPQFIFQYYREEENGRGNFPPRFSGLQFPNYSSELNVNALELDDSALYLCASSLDGTAGNTIYFGEGSWLTVV.

The chain couples TRBV14 to TRBJ2-7; TRBD1 aligns across 9 bases. J gave up 3 bases and V 1 base, and 10 bases lay outside the gene matches. Germline CDR1 SGHDN, CDR2 FVKESK. The CDR3 consists of 17 residues. CDR3 sequence reads: CASSQGWPDRGLYEQYF. CDR3 DNA sequence: TGTGCCAGCAGCCAAGGATGGCCGGACAGGGGTCTCTACGAGCAGTACTTC. Variable domain in full (rest from reference TRBV14 and TRBJ2-7): EAGVTQFPSHSVIEKGQTVTLRCDPISGHDNLYWYRRVMGKEIKFLLHFVKESKQDESGMPNNRFLAERTGGTYSTLKVQPAELEDSGVYFCASSQGWPDRGLYEQYFGPGTRLTVT.

The chain is built from TRBV2 and TRBJ2-7; unclear D gene. In germline, CDR1 is SNHLY, CDR2 FYNNEI. This CDR3 has 12 amino acids. V dropped 4 bases and J dropped 2 bases, with 6 bases sitting between them. CDR3 sequence (DNA): TGTGCCAGCAGTGCCCGAGCCTACGAGCAGTACTTC. Translated: CASSARAYEQYF.

V gene TRBV6-5 combines with J gene TRBJ2-2; tentative D call: TRBD2 (5 bases). The V end lost 7 bases, the J end lost 5 bases, and 11 bases lay between the germline ends. Per the germline V gene, CDR1 is MNHEY and CDR2 is SVGAGI. CDR3 length: 13 residues. The CDR3 coding sequence is TGTGCCAGCAAGACCCTAGCTACCGGGGAGCTGTTTTTT. As protein: CASKTLATGELFF.

This clone was seen a few times. The chain has TRBV5-6 and TRBJ1-1, with 7 bases aligning to TRBD1. Germline CDR1 is SGHDT and CDR2 is YYEEEE. The CDR3 spans 16 residues. V was clipped by 2 bases and J by 4 bases; unmatched bases: 11. CDR3 amino acids: CASSFQGGEWGTEAFF. Written as DNA, the CDR3 is TGTGCCAGCAGCTTCCAAGGGGGCGAATGGGGCACTGAAGCTTTCTTT. Together with reference TRBV5-6 and TRBJ1-1, the CDR3 gives the full variable domain: DAGVTQSPTHLIKTRGQQVTLRCSPKSGHDTVSWYQQALGQGPQFIFQYYEEEERQRGNFPDRFSGHQFPNYSSELNVNALLLGDSALYLCASSFQGGEWGTEAFFGQGTRLTVV.

This clone was seen a few times. The J gene is TRBJ2-1, the V gene TRBV3-1 (or the pseudogene TRBV3-2); D possibly corresponds to TRBD2 (5 bases). The CDR3 runs 15 residues. Germline V gene lookup returns CDR1 LGHDT and CDR2 YNNKEL (reference sequence). Deletions cut 1 base from V and 4 bases from J, with 11 bases between. CDR3: CASSQAPGVYNEQFF. The CDR3 DNA sequence: TGTGCCAGCAGCCAAGCGCCCGGGGTTTACAATGAGCAGTTCTTC.

The J gene is TRBJ2-3, the V gene TRBV10-3, with TRBD1 matching over 8 bases. This CDR3 contains 14 residues. Germline CDR1 reads ENHRY; CDR2 reads SYGVKD. The junction had 4 bases not matched to a gene; V was cut back by 7 bases and J by 1 base. CDR3 amino acids: CAINPGQGTDTQYF. The DNA for the CDR3 is TGTGCCATCAATCCGGGACAGGGCACAGATACGCAGTATTTT.

V and J are TRBV6-4 and TRBJ2-1, with D possibly being TRBD1 (6 bases). CDR3 length equals 13 residues. CDR1 is MRHNA and CDR2 is SNTAGT in the germline V gene. Trimming removed 6 bases at V and 3 bases at J, with 9 bases between. This CDR3 is CASRKDSYNEQFF. The CDR3 bases are TGTGCCAGCAGAAAGGACAGCTACAATGAGCAGTTCTTC.

In DNA form, the CDR3 reads TGTGCCAGCAGCTTAGTGGGGGGGGGCCCCGGCAATGAGCAGTTCTTC. Protein sequence: CASSLVGGGPGNEQFF. The chain couples TRBV7-9 to TRBJ2-1; weak D call: TRBD2 (7 bases). Germline assignment: CDR1 SEHNR and CDR2 FQNEAQ (reference sequence). V was pared by 1 base and J by 6 bases, with 16 bases between. This CDR3 spans 16 amino acids. Together with reference TRBV7-9 and TRBJ2-1, the CDR3 gives the full variable domain: DTGVSQNPRHKITKRGQNVTFRCDPISEHNRLYWYRQTLGQGPEFLTYFQNEAQLEKSRLLSDRFSAERPKGSFSTLEIQRTEQGDSAMYLCASSLVGGGPGNEQFFGPGTRLTVL.

This clone was observed a single time. The chain uses TRBV12-3 or TRBV12-4 and TRBJ2-1, with D uncertain. Trimming removed 2 bases at V and 8 bases at J, with 10 bases between. The CDR3 is 13 residues long. The CDR3 loop is CASSLSVTHEQFF. CDR3 nucleotides: TGTGCCAGCAGTTTATCCGTCACACATGAGCAGTTCTTC.

The rearrangement joins TRBV9 to TRBJ1-1; tentatively, D is TRBD1 (5 bases). Per germline, CDR1 SGDLS and CDR2 YYNGEE. V was pared by 3 bases and J by 5 bases, with 11 bases between. The CDR3 totals 13 residues. The CDR3 region is CASSGRVWTEAFF. The DNA for the CDR3 is TGTGCCAGCAGCGGCAGGGTGTGGACTGAAGCTTTCTTT. Complete variable domain (other parts from reference TRBV9 and TRBJ1-1): DSGVTQTPKHLITATGQRVTLRCSPRSGDLSVYWYQQSLDQGLQFLIQYYNGEERAKGNILERFSAQQFPDLHSELNLSSLELGDSALYFCASSGRVWTEAFFGQGTRLTVV.

This chain uses TRBV6-5 with TRBJ1-6, with a tentative D call TRBD1 (5 bases). Germline CDR1 is MNHEY and CDR2 is SVGAGI. This CDR3 is 15 amino acids long. Trimming left V 6 bases short and J 4 bases short, with 13 bases between. Here the CDR3 DNA reads TGTGCCAGCAGCTCCCTATCAGGGTATAATTCACCCCTCCACTTT. This sequence encodes CASSSLSGYNSPLHF.

This chain uses TRBV7-8 with TRBJ1-2; D gene ambiguous. This CDR3 spans 12 amino acids. CDR1 SGHVS and CDR2 FQNEAQ come from the germline V gene. The ends were cut back, 7 bases at V and 7 bases at J, with 13 bases in the middle. CDR3 DNA: TGTGCCAGCACCCGAGACATAAGTGGCTACACCTTC. This encodes CASTRDISGYTF.

V is TRBV19 and J is TRBJ1-1; D may be TRBD1 (6 bases). The germline gives CDR1 LNHDA, CDR2 SQIVND (reference sequence). This CDR3 comprises 13 residues. The germline V and J ends were trimmed by 9 bases and 1 base, with 12 bases remaining between them. Here the CDR3 DNA reads TGTGCCAGCGGAGACAGGACGAACACTGAAGCTTTCTTT. Translating it yields CASGDRTNTEAFF.

This clone appeared a single time. This chain links TRBV5-6 with TRBJ2-1; D gene uncertain. Germline loops: CDR1 SGHDT, CDR2 YYEEEE. Trimming left V 0 bases short and J 3 bases short, with 7 bases between. The CDR3 sequence is 14 residues long. The CDR3 protein is CASSLVGGYNEQFF. CDR3 nucleotides: TGTGCCAGCAGCTTGGTCGGCGGCTACAATGAGCAGTTCTTC.

The chain uses TRBV12-3 or TRBV12-4 and TRBJ2-1; 7 bases map to TRBD2. V was clipped by 8 bases and J by 10 bases; unmatched bases: 8. The CDR3 contains 12 residues. The CDR3 nucleotides are TGTGCCAGCGGGGGGGAGGGGACCGAGCAGTTCTTC. Amino acid sequence: CASGGEGTEQFF.

The rearrangement joins TRBV19 to TRBJ1-2; D not resolved. The germline V gene encodes CDR1 LNHDA and CDR2 SQIVND (reference sequence). The CDR3 covers 15 residues. The V and J ends lost 7 bases and 8 bases respectively, with 23 bases between them. CDR3 in amino acids: CASTQSPRGGLGYTF. The CDR3 DNA reads as TGTGCCAGTACCCAGTCCCCGCGTGGCGGTCTGGGCTACACCTTC.

Of note for this clone: One end of the junction is discordant with germline, which a read error may explain. The chain uses TRBV7-7 and TRBJ2-3; possible D gene TRBD2, 6 bases. This CDR3 spans 15 amino acids. Germline-derived CDR1 and CDR2 are SSHAT and FNYEAQ (reference sequence). The CDR3 loop is CASSLSLAQTDTQYF. The CDR3 nucleotides are TGTGCTAGCAGCTTGAGCCTAGCGCAAACGGATACGCAGTATTTT.

This chain joins TRBV3-1 (or the pseudogene TRBV3-2) and TRBJ2-2; D call uncertain. Germline lookup yields CDR1 LGHDT and CDR2 YNNKEL (reference sequence). This CDR3 comprises 15 residues. Trimming shortened V by 2 bases and J by 8 bases, and 15 bases separated the two germline ends. The CDR3 protein is CASSQRGSKPGELFF. The CDR3 bases are TGTGCCAGCAGCCAAAGAGGATCCAAACCGGGGGAGCTGTTTTTT.

V is TRBV4-3 and J is TRBJ2-3, with 8 nucleotides matching TRBD2. The germline gives CDR1 LGHNA, CDR2 YSLEER. This CDR3 region has 16 residues. J lost 8 bases, V lost 1 base, and 11 bases had no gene match. The CDR3 reads CASSQVSGTAYFTQYF. DNA of the CDR3: TGCGCCAGCAGCCAAGTTAGCGGGACCGCATATTTTACGCAGTATTTT.

The chain carries TRBV7-9 and TRBJ1-5, with TRBD1 matching over 9 bases. Looked up from germline, CDR1 is SEHNR and CDR2 is FQNEAQ (reference sequence). This CDR3 has 14 residues. Unmatched junction bases numbered 2, after V lost 4 bases and J lost 4 bases. The CDR3 spells CASSYGQGNQPQHF. As DNA, the CDR3 is TGTGCCAGCAGCTATGGACAGGGGAATCAGCCCCAGCATTTT.

This sequence joins TRBV24-1 and TRBJ2-3, with D possibly TRBD2 on 6 matching bases. This CDR3 has 15 amino acids. V dropped 4 bases and J dropped 2 bases, with 12 bases sitting between them. Per the germline V gene, CDR1 is KGHDR and CDR2 is SFDVKD. The CDR3 DNA reads TGTGCCACCAGTGAATCCAGGGACTTCACAGATACGCAGTATTTT. Its translation: CATSESRDFTDTQYF.

The chain is built from TRBV4-3 and TRBJ1-1, with 7 bases fitting TRBD1. The CDR3 runs 16 residues. Germline CDR1 reads LGHNA; CDR2 reads YSLEER. After removal of 4 bases from V and 7 bases from J, the junction contained 15 bases not matched to a gene. The CDR3 bases are TGCGCCAGCAGCCCCGATCAGACCGGGACAGCCAATGAAGCTTTCTTT. Translating gives CASSPDQTGTANEAFF.

The chain employs TRBV9 and TRBJ2-5; TRBD1 aligns across 9 bases. The V gene's germline CDR1 is SGDLS and CDR2 YYNGEE. There are 14 residues in the CDR3. With 2 bases clipped from V and 5 bases from J, the junction kept 4 bases outside the gene matches. The CDR3 loop is CASSVTGGWETQYF. The CDR3 DNA follows: TGTGCCAGCAGCGTTACAGGGGGCTGGGAGACCCAGTACTTC.

The gene calls are TRBV9 and TRBJ1-2; 11 bases map to TRBD1. Germline V gives CDR1 SGDLS, CDR2 YYNGEE. V lost 1 base and J lost 0; bases outside the gene matches: 11. This CDR3 has 19 residues. This CDR3 is CASSVTDRGLYEANYGYTF. As DNA, the CDR3 is TGTGCCAGCAGCGTAACGGACAGGGGGCTTTACGAAGCTAACTATGGCTACACCTTC.

CDR3 region: CAWQGEANYGYTF. CDR3 nucleotide sequence: TGTGCCTGGCAGGGGGAAGCTAACTATGGCTACACCTTC. This sequence joins TRBV30 and TRBJ1-2; 7 positions match TRBD1. The junction had 3 bases not matched to a gene; V was cut back by 5 bases and J by 0 bases. Germline V gene data show CDR1 as GTSNPN and CDR2 as SVGIG (reference sequence). This CDR3 comprises 13 residues.

This chain connects TRBV2 to TRBJ1-6; no definite D call. CDR1 is SNHLY, CDR2 FYNNEI, per germline. The CDR3 runs 17 residues. V shed 4 bases and J shed 8 bases, with 21 bases lying between them. Written as DNA, the CDR3 is TGTGCCAGCAGTGTCCCTAACACGGGAGGATCCTATTCACCCCTCCACTTT. It is translated as CASSVPNTGGSYSPLHF.

V and J are TRBV27 and TRBJ1-6; a weak D match, TRBD1 (5 bases). CDR3 length: 19 amino acids. The V and J ends lost 5 bases and 2 bases respectively, with 22 bases between them. The germline V gene has CDR1 MNHEY and CDR2 SMNVEV (reference sequence). In DNA form, the CDR3 reads TGTGCCAGCAGTCCCTATTCCAGGGTATTGTCGCCCTATAATTCACCCCTCCACTTT. It translates to CASSPYSRVLSPYNSPLHF.

V gene TRBV4-1 combines with J gene TRBJ2-3, with TRBD2 identical over 10 bases. Germline V gene data show CDR1 as MGHRA and CDR2 as YSYEKL. CDR3 length: 14 residues. The trim removed 4 bases at V and 4 bases at J, leaving 2 bases unmatched. CDR3 sequence reads: CASSRLAGADTQYF. Written as DNA, the CDR3 is TGCGCCAGCAGCCGACTAGCGGGCGCAGATACGCAGTATTTT.

This clone showed up just once. The V call is TRBV6-2 or TRBV6-3, the J call TRBJ1-2; TRBD1 agrees at 10 bases. V was pared by 0 bases and J by 2 bases, with 0 bases of the junction left unmatched. This CDR3 comprises 15 residues. Germline V gives CDR1 MNHEY, CDR2 SVGEGT. CDR3 sequence: CASSYSTGGNYGYTF. In DNA form, the CDR3 reads TGTGCCAGCAGTTACTCGACAGGGGGCAACTATGGCTACACCTTC.